This T cell receptor beta chain was sequenced during a study of OX40 agonist ivuxolimab in advanced cancers. For the study at large: The group had a mean age of around 60 years, ranged from 23 to 79, and was just under 85% male. Anti-PD-1, anti-PD-L1 or anti-CTLA-4 therapy given earlier was allowed, and over 35% had some.

Clones were read by immunoSEQ multiplex PCR, and TCRdb kept only the in-frame ones, dropping some. The data hold some 95,000 clones, with around 88% observed a single time. This clone was observed a single time. Its antigen remains unknown. The study's findings and limits: Average numbers of expanded clones were greater in CD8+ T cells than in CD4+.

Trimming cost V 1 base and J 2 bases; bases outside gene matches: 7. The CDR3 length is 16 residues. Germline V lookup: CDR1 SGHRS, CDR2 YFSETQ. The specimen was CD4+ or CD8+ T cells sorted from blood, collected in a trial of the OX40 agonist ivuxolimab. This chain uses TRBV5-1 with TRBJ2-5; the match to TRBD1 covers 8 bases. The sequence came from an adult with an advanced solid tumor such as melanoma, head and neck, liver or kidney cancer. The CDR3 nucleotides are TGCGCCAGCAGCTTGAACCAGGGGGCGAGACAAGAGACCCAGTACTTC. It specifies CASSLNQGARQETQYF.